The rows below give T cell receptor beta chains drawn from one sample of a study of siplizumab effects on memory and regulatory T cells. The method was immunoSEQ multiplex PCR; TCRdb's version includes in-frame clones alone and lacks a portion of them. The sample lists more than 95,000 clones, over 90% seen once, with about 0.62% in the top ten. The sample was Tregs sorted from blood. These receptor sequences come from a human donor in good health. The CDR3 runs from the conserved cysteine through the conserved F or W. A D gene is named only where the DNA matches it firmly. A row's size may be missing; if present it is once, few, many or a size class.

J: TRBJ1-2; D: TRBD1; size: .; length: 15; V: TRBV19; CDR3: CASNIPGQGTYGYTF; DNA: TGTGCCAGTAATATACCGGGACAGGGGACCTATGGCTACACCTTC
J: TRBJ2-2; D: .; size: once; length: 15; V: TRBV14; CDR3: CASSGTTTNTGELFF; DNA: TGTGCCAGCAGCGGTACAACCACGAACACCGGGGAGCTGTTTTTT
J: TRBJ1-6; D: .; size: few; length: 13; V: TRBV2; CDR3: CASRLKRVLPLHF; DNA: TGTGCCAGCAGACTAAAAAGGGTTCTCCCCCTCCACTTT
J: TRBJ1-5; D: .; size: .; length: 13; V: TRBV7-2; CDR3: CASSQGNSGPQHF; DNA: TGTGCCAGCAGCCAAGGAAACTCTGGGCCCCAGCATTTT
J: TRBJ1-2; D: .; size: .; length: 14; V: TRBV6-5; CDR3: CASSYLRGRDGYTF; DNA: TGTGCCAGCAGTTACCTCAGGGGTCGGGATGGCTACACCTTC
J: TRBJ2-7; D: .; size: .; length: 14; V: TRBV7-9; CDR3: CASSLAGLPYEQYF; DNA: TGTGCCAGCAGCTTGGCAGGGTTACCCTACGAGCAGTACTTC
J: TRBJ1-1; D: .; size: .; length: 14; V: TRBV2; CDR3: CASSENRGRTEAFF; DNA: TGTGCCAGCAGTGAAAACCGGGGCCGCACTGAAGCTTTCTTT
J: TRBJ1-2; D: .; size: .; length: 13; V: TRBV4-1; CDR3: CASSSIGYYGYTF; DNA: TGCGCCAGCAGCTCAATAGGGTACTATGGCTACACCTTC
J: TRBJ1-5; D: .; size: .; length: 16; V: TRBV11-2; CDR3: CASSLGLLYSNQPQHF; DNA: TGTGCCAGCAGCTTAGGCCTACTGTATAGCAATCAGCCCCAGCATTTT
J: TRBJ2-7; D: TRBD1; size: .; length: 15; V: TRBV6-5; CDR3: CASSSAGTGVYEQYF; DNA: TGTGCCAGCAGTAGTGCCGGGACAGGGGTCTACGAGCAGTACTTC
J: TRBJ2-1; D: TRBD2; size: once; length: 15; V: TRBV2; CDR3: CASSGVSGSRNEQFF; DNA: TGTGCCAGCAGTGGTGTAAGCGGGAGTAGGAATGAGCAGTTCTTC
J: TRBJ1-5; D: .; size: .; length: 13; V: TRBV7-3; CDR3: CASSLTGNQPQHF; DNA: TGTGCCAGCAGCTTAACAGGGAATCAGCCCCAGCATTTT
J: TRBJ1-5; D: .; size: .; length: 18; V: TRBV1; CDR3: CTSSQGVGPGTNNQPQHF; DNA: .
J: TRBJ2-3; D: .; size: .; length: 15; V: TRBV2; CDR3: CASKFGATPTDTQYF; DNA: TGTGCAAGCAAGTTCGGGGCGACTCCCACAGATACGCAGTATTTT
J: TRBJ1-3; D: .; size: .; length: 14; V: TRBV15; CDR3: CATAGPGVGNTIYF; DNA: TGTGCCACCGCGGGACCGGGCGTAGGAAACACCATATATTTT
J: TRBJ1-1; D: .; size: .; length: 10; V: TRBV29-1; CDR3: CSAMDGEAFF; DNA: TGCAGCGCTATGGACGGGGAAGCTTTCTTT
J: TRBJ2-2; D: TRBD2; size: .; length: 17; V: TRBV4-2; CDR3: CASSQHSGVGFVGELFF; DNA: TGTGCCAGCAGCCAACATAGCGGGGTAGGGTTTGTCGGGGAGCTGTTTTTT
J: TRBJ1-2; D: TRBD1; size: .; length: 14; V: TRBV19; CDR3: CASSPSGTDYGYTF; DNA: TGTGCCAGTAGTCCGTCTGGGACAGATTATGGCTACACCTTC
J: TRBJ1-1; D: TRBD1; size: .; length: 12; V: TRBV19; CDR3: CASSIDRGQAFF; DNA: TGTGCCAGTAGTATAGACAGGGGGCAAGCTTTCTTT
J: TRBJ1-1; D: .; size: .; length: 14; V: TRBV18; CDR3: CASSLNRKNTEAFF; DNA: TGTGCCAGCTCACTCAACCGGAAGAACACTGAAGCTTTCTTT
J: TRBJ1-2; D: TRBD1; size: .; length: 14; V: TRBV5-4; CDR3: CASSPRDRESGYTF; DNA: TGTGCCAGCAGCCCCCGGGACAGGGAATCCGGCTACACCTTC
J: TRBJ1-2; D: .; size: .; length: 14; V: TRBV6-6; CDR3: CASSYLGQSYGYTF; DNA: TGTGCCAGCAGTTACCTAGGACAGAGCTATGGCTACACCTTC
J: TRBJ2-1; D: TRBD2; size: .; length: 15; V: TRBV11-3; CDR3: CASSLLAGRYNEQFF; DNA: TGTGCCAGCAGCTTGCTAGCGGGACGTTACAATGAGCAGTTCTTC
J: TRBJ2-4; D: .; size: .; length: 19; V: TRBV5-6; CDR3: CASSHLIMGAGVRRNIQYF; DNA: TGTGCCAGCAGCCATCTAATTATGGGAGCAGGGGTCAGAAGAAACATTCAGTACTTC
J: TRBJ2-2; D: .; size: once; length: 13; V: TRBV6-1; CDR3: CASRITGPGELFF; DNA: TGTGCCAGCAGGATAACAGGGCCCGGGGAGCTGTTTTTT
J: TRBJ1-2; D: .; size: .; length: 11; V: TRBV25-1; CDR3: CASSSNSGYTF; DNA: TGTGCCAGCAGTAGTAACAGTGGCTACACCTTC
J: TRBJ1-1; D: .; size: few; length: 14; V: TRBV10-3; CDR3: CAISVTGVNTEAFF; DNA: TGTGCCATCAGTGTGACAGGAGTGAACACTGAAGCTTTCTTT
J: TRBJ2-7; D: .; size: .; length: 17; V: TRBV27; CDR3: CASSFSPPPGRPHEQYF; DNA: TGTGCCAGCAGTTTCTCACCCCCGCCGGGACGGCCGCACGAGCAGTACTTC
J: TRBJ1-2; D: .; size: .; length: 15; V: TRBV4-3; CDR3: CASSQDSSGLYGYTF; DNA: TGCGCCAGCAGCCAAGATTCGTCGGGTCTCTATGGCTACACCTTC
J: TRBJ2-7; D: .; size: .; length: 12; V: TRBV5-1; CDR3: CASSLDLYEQYF; DNA: TGCGCCAGCAGCTTGGATCTCTACGAGCAGTACTTC
J: TRBJ1-3; D: TRBD1; size: .; length: 19; V: TRBV18; CDR3: CASSPILQTGRFSGNTIYF; DNA: TGTGCCAGCTCACCCATCTTGCAGACAGGGCGATTCTCTGGAAACACCATATATTTT
J: TRBJ2-1; D: .; size: .; length: 14; V: TRBV30; CDR3: CAWSQESSYNEQFF; DNA: TGTGCCTGGAGTCAGGAGAGCTCCTACAATGAGCAGTTCTTC
J: TRBJ2-7; D: .; size: .; length: 15; V: TRBV18; CDR3: CASSPGWDPDYEQYF; DNA: TGTGCCAGCTCACCAGGCTGGGACCCTGACTACGAGCAGTACTTC
J: TRBJ1-1; D: .; size: .; length: 16; V: TRBV11-3; CDR3: CASSRKSRGPVTEAFF; DNA: TGTGCCAGCTCCCGTAAGTCCCGGGGGCCTGTCACTGAAGCTTTCTTT
J: TRBJ2-5; D: TRBD1; size: .; length: 15; V: TRBV6-6; CDR3: CASRFGQGESETQYF; DNA: TGTGCCAGCCGATTCGGACAGGGGGAATCAGAGACCCAGTACTTC
J: TRBJ1-3; D: .; size: .; length: 14; V: TRBV6-6; CDR3: CASSYSRAGNTIYF; DNA: TGTGCCAGCAGTTACTCGAGAGCGGGAAACACCATATATTTT
J: TRBJ2-7; D: .; size: .; length: 13; V: TRBV7-2; CDR3: CASSLAVTYEQYF; DNA: TGTGCCAGCAGCTTAGCGGTAACCTACGAGCAGTACTTC
J: TRBJ1-2; D: TRBD1; size: .; length: 15; V: TRBV7-9; CDR3: CASSLLDRGNYGYTF; DNA: TGTGCCAGCAGCCTCTTGGACAGGGGTAACTATGGCTACACCTTC
J: TRBJ1-1; D: .; size: .; length: 13; V: TRBV14; CDR3: CASSQVDSRGTFF; DNA: TGTGCCAGCAGCCAAGTGGACTCCCGAGGGACTTTCTTT
J: TRBJ2-4; D: .; size: .; length: 15; V: TRBV19; CDR3: CVPKTRELAKNIQYF; DNA: TGTGTCCCTAAGACAAGAGAACTAGCCAAAAACATTCAGTACTTC
J: TRBJ2-1; D: .; size: .; length: 16; V: TRBV7-8; CDR3: CASSYRGEWGYNEQFF; DNA: TGTGCCAGCAGCTACCGCGGGGAATGGGGCTACAATGAGCAGTTCTTC